These 25 T cell receptor beta chains originate from one sample sequenced in a study of T cell responses to AZD1222 COVID-19 vaccine. Profiling relied on immunoSEQ multiplex PCR, and the TCRdb table lists in-frame clones only, not all of them. Of some 120,000 clones listed, about 91% are singletons. The material was peripheral blood, obtained on day 0 of AZD1222 vaccination. These receptors came from an adult in good health.

The chain employs TRBV4-1 and TRBJ1-4; 7 bases are a match to TRBD1. The CDR3 has 14 amino acids. With V trimmed by 0 bases and J by 6 bases, 1 base remained unmatched. Germline loops: CDR1 MGHRA, CDR2 YSYEKL. The CDR3 DNA follows: TGCGCCAGCAGCCAAGATGACAGGGATGAAAAACTGTTTTTT. It yields the protein CASSQDDRDEKLFF.

The chain employs TRBV7-9 and TRBJ1-4; no firm D call. The CDR3 contains 14 residues. Germline V CDR1 and CDR2: SEHNR, FQNEAQ (reference sequence). Trimming stripped 7 bases from V and 0 bases from J, with 9 bases between. For the CDR3, the DNA is TGTGCCAGCAACCCGGGTGCAACTAATGAAAAACTGTTTTTT. Amino acids: CASNPGATNEKLFF.

The V and J genes are TRBV27 and TRBJ1-6, with D maybe TRBD1 (5 bases). Germline V gene lookup returns CDR1 MNHEY and CDR2 SMNVEV (reference sequence). Trimming left V 6 bases short and J 5 bases short, with 11 bases between. The CDR3 is made up of 14 amino acids. As DNA, the CDR3 is TGTGCCAGCAGACCGACAGCAGATAATTCACCCCTCCACTTT. Amino acid sequence: CASRPTADNSPLHF.

J is TRBJ2-1 and V is TRBV15; unclear D gene. Deletions cut 1 base from V and 6 bases from J, with 4 bases between. CDR1 and CDR2 (germline): LNHNV, YYDKDF (reference sequence). This CDR3 comprises 12 residues. The CDR3 nucleotides read TGTGCCACCAGCAGAGTTGCCAATGAGCAGTTCTTC. Translation gives CATSRVANEQFF.

The count of this clone is one. The same CDR3 is also encoded by other DNA sequences in this sample. The chain uses TRBV5-5 and TRBJ2-7; D may be TRBD1 or TRBD2 (5 bases each). In germline, CDR1 is SGHKS, CDR2 YYEKEE (reference sequence). V shed 0 bases and J shed 0 bases, with 7 bases lying between them. CDR3 length: 14 residues. CDR3 amino acids: CASSLGGSSYEQYF. CDR3 DNA: TGTGCCAGCAGCTTGGGGGGGAGCTCCTACGAGCAGTACTTC.

The table lists this clone with a count of one. The J gene is TRBJ2-7, the V gene TRBV19; D may be TRBD1 (6 bases). Germline V gene lookup returns CDR1 LNHDA and CDR2 SQIVND (reference sequence). V was pared by 10 bases and J by 3 bases, with 16 bases between. The CDR3 covers 13 residues. This chain's CDR3 is CATTEGHNYEQYF. The CDR3 DNA reads TGTGCCACCACCGAGGGACACAACTACGAGCAGTACTTC.

The rearrangement links TRBV7-6 to TRBJ1-4, with 10 bases identical to TRBD1. Losses at the gene ends were 2 bases for V and 15 bases for J; bases not matched to a gene: 21. This CDR3 contains 18 residues. Germline lookup yields CDR1 SGHVS and CDR2 FNYEAQ. The CDR3 coding sequence is TGTGCCAGCAGCTTACCGACCCGGGACAGGGGACCTCTGGGTAGGGTGTTTTTT. It yields the protein CASSLPTRDRGPLGRVFF.

CDR3 nucleotide sequence: TGTGCCAGCAGTTATAGCGGGGGGCCCTACAATGAGCAGTTCTTC. This translates into CASSYSGGPYNEQFF. The chain has TRBV6-2 or TRBV6-3 and TRBJ2-1; TRBD2 agrees at 10 bases. Germline V CDR1 and CDR2: MNHEY, SVGEGT. CDR3 length: 15 amino acids. The junction had 1 base not matched to a gene; V was cut back by 3 bases and J by 2 bases.

The rearrangement joins TRBV5-4 to TRBJ2-3; TRBD2 might be the D (5 bases). Per the germline V gene, CDR1 is SGHNT and CDR2 is YYREEE (reference sequence). Between the trimmed V and J ends, which lost 6 bases and 2 bases, there was a span of 10 bases. This CDR3 is 13 amino acids long. CDR3 amino acids: CASTSGSTDTQYF. CDR3 bases: TGTGCCAGCACCTCGGGGTCCACAGATACGCAGTATTTT.

CDR3 sequence (DNA): TGTGCCAGCAGCCAAGGGGCACCCAACACCGGGGAGCTGTTTTTT. Amino acid sequence: CASSQGAPNTGELFF. The V call is TRBV4-2, the J call TRBJ2-2, with D unresolved. This CDR3 contains 15 residues. Germline V CDR1 and CDR2: LGHNA, YNFKEQ. V was clipped by 1 base and J by 2 bases, with 8 bases between them.

V and J are TRBV10-3 and TRBJ1-2, with D perhaps matching TRBD1 (5 bases). The germline CDR1 and CDR2 sequences are ENHRY and SYGVKD. V lost 0 bases, J lost 6 bases, and 17 bases lay in between. This CDR3 spans 16 amino acids. For the CDR3, the DNA is TGTGCCATCAGTGAGTCGATGCGTCAGGGTGGCGATGGCTACACCTTC. Amino acid sequence: CAISESMRQGGDGYTF.

The V and J genes are TRBV7-9 and TRBJ1-4; tentatively, D is TRBD1 (6 bases). With 4 bases removed from V and 7 bases from J, the gap between germline ends came to 16 bases. Looked up from germline, CDR1 is SEHNR and CDR2 is FQNEAQ (reference sequence). The CDR3 spans 15 residues. The CDR3 loop is CASSYQGGVGEKLFF. The CDR3 DNA reads TGTGCCAGCAGCTACCAAGGGGGAGTGGGTGAAAAACTGTTTTTT.

Only one count was recorded for this clone. The V gene is TRBV7-3, the J gene TRBJ2-1, with 11 bases fitting TRBD2. From germline, CDR1 is SGHTA and CDR2 FQGTGA. This CDR3 comprises 16 residues. V shed 2 bases and J 7 bases; nucleotides not matched to a gene: 7. CDR3 amino acids: CASSLQDSGGANEQFF. For the CDR3, the DNA is TGTGCCAGCAGCTTACAGGATAGCGGGGGGGCTAATGAGCAGTTCTTC.

The chain employs TRBV29-1 and TRBJ1-2; no clear D. CDR1 is SQVTM, CDR2 ANQGSEA, per germline. This CDR3 is built from 15 residues. V dropped 1 base and J dropped 8 bases, with 20 bases sitting between them. This CDR3 reads CSVEGPGFGLSGYTF. The CDR3 DNA reads TGCAGCGTTGAAGGGCCAGGCTTTGGGCTAAGCGGCTACACCTTC.

The V gene is TRBV7-9, the J gene TRBJ2-1; 7 positions match TRBD1. In germline, CDR1 is SEHNR, CDR2 FQNEAQ (reference sequence). V gave up 10 bases and J gave up 4 bases; unmatched junction bases: 13. CDR3 length: 15 amino acids. The CDR3 bases are TGTGCCACCCTCCCCCCCGGGACAGCATACAATGAGCAGTTCTTC. Protein product: CATLPPGTAYNEQFF. The whole variable domain, remainder taken from reference TRBV7-9 and TRBJ2-1, is DTGVSQNPRHKITKRGQNVTFRCDPISEHNRLYWYRQTLGQGPEFLTYFQNEAQLEKSRLLSDRFSAERPKGSFSTLEIQRTEQGDSAMYLCATLPPGTAYNEQFFGPGTRLTVL.

The chain combines TRBV6-5 with TRBJ2-4; 7 nucleotides align to TRBD2. V dropped 6 bases and J dropped 5; count of bases not matched to a gene: 7. The CDR3 is 14 residues long. CDR1 MNHEY and CDR2 SVGAGI come from the germline V gene. The CDR3 nucleotides read TGTGCCAGCAGCCCCTGGGGGGGGGAAAACATTCAGTACTTC. This translates into CASSPWGGENIQYF.

The chain joins TRBV2 to TRBJ2-1, with a tentative D call TRBD1 (5 bases). Trimming cost V 3 bases and J 8 bases, with 14 bases left between them. The CDR3 covers 14 residues. Germline CDR1 is SNHLY and CDR2 is FYNNEI. The CDR3: CASSEGPPPDEQFF. The CDR3 DNA sequence: TGTGCCAGCAGTGAGGGGCCCCCCCCGGATGAGCAGTTCTTC.

This clone is a singleton in its sample. This rearrangement joins TRBV5-1 to TRBJ1-2; 8 bases fit TRBD1. The germline V gene has CDR1 SGHRS and CDR2 YFSETQ. J lost 8 bases, V lost 2 bases, and 5 bases had no gene match. The CDR3 sequence is 13 residues long. CDR3 bases: TGCGCCAGCAGCTTTTCGACAGGGGAAGGCTACACCTTC. Translation gives CASSFSTGEGYTF. The full variable domain, with the rest looked up from reference TRBV5-1 and TRBJ1-2, is KAGVTQTPRYLIKTRGQQVTLSCSPISGHRSVSWYQQTPGQGLQFLFEYFSETQRNKGNFPGRFSGRQFSNSRSEMNVSTLELGDSALYLCASSFSTGEGYTFGSGTRLTVV.

This chain joins TRBV11-2 and TRBJ1-4, with unresolved D. V shed 3 bases and J shed 8 bases, with 10 bases lying between them. This CDR3 spans 13 amino acids. Germline lookup yields CDR1 SGHAT and CDR2 FQNNGV. Written as DNA, the CDR3 is TGTGCCAGCAGCTTGCAACGAAACGAAAAACTGTTTTTT. It encodes CASSLQRNEKLFF.

The J gene is TRBJ2-1, the V gene TRBV19; TRBD2 aligns across 12 bases. The CDR3 runs to 15 residues. J lost 4 bases, V lost 5 bases, and 3 bases had no gene match. The germline CDR1 and CDR2 sequences are LNHDA and SQIVND (reference sequence). The DNA of the CDR3 is TGTGCCAGTAGTCGCGGGACTAGCGGGTACAATGAGCAGTTCTTC. This codes for CASSRGTSGYNEQFF.

The V gene is TRBV3-1 (or the pseudogene TRBV3-2), the J gene TRBJ2-7; 9 bases align to TRBD1. The J segment lost 6 bases and the V segment lost 4 bases, leaving 7 bases of the junction unmatched. The CDR3 length is 14 residues. Germline V gene data show CDR1 as LGHDT and CDR2 as YNNKEL (reference sequence). CDR3 amino acids: CASSRRQGGSEQYF. Here the CDR3 DNA reads TGTGCCAGCAGCCGCCGACAGGGGGGGAGCGAGCAGTACTTC.

This rearrangement joins TRBV6-1 to TRBJ1-6; a possible D gene is TRBD1 (6 bases). CDR1 MNHNS and CDR2 SASEGT come from the germline V gene. V lost 3 bases and J 8 bases, leaving 11 bases between the germline ends. This CDR3 is 14 amino acids long. This CDR3 is CASSETGLHSPLHF. As DNA, the CDR3 is TGTGCCAGCAGTGAGACAGGCCTCCATTCACCCCTCCACTTT.

In nucleotides, the CDR3 is TGTGCCAGCAGTTACGGGGGGCGGGGCAATCAGCCCCAGCATTTT. Residues: CASSYGGRGNQPQHF. This chain joins TRBV6-2 or TRBV6-3 and TRBJ1-5, with D perhaps TRBD1 (6 bases). Germline V gene data show CDR1 as MNHEY and CDR2 as SVGEGT. CDR3 length: 15 amino acids. Trimming cost V 2 bases and J 2 bases, with 10 bases left between them.

This chain uses TRBV18 with TRBJ2-3; D may be TRBD1 (6 bases). Germline assignment: CDR1 KGHSH and CDR2 LQKENI. V lost 3 bases, J lost 0 bases, and 10 bases lay in between. There are 15 residues in the CDR3. The CDR3 nucleotides read TGTGCCAGCTCACCTCGGACAGCTAGCACAGATACGCAGTATTTT. This sequence encodes CASSPRTASTDTQYF. Based on the CDR3 plus reference TRBV18 and TRBJ2-3, the full variable domain is NAGVMQNPRHLVRRRGQEARLRCSPMKGHSHVYWYRQLPEEGLKFMVYLQKENIIDESGMPKERFSAEFPKEGPSILRIQQVVRGDSAAYFCASSPRTASTDTQYFGPGTRLTVL.

Of note for this clone: One junction end disagrees with the germline gene, perhaps due to a read error. This chain joins TRBV7-2 and TRBJ1-4; 9 positions agree with TRBD1. The CDR3 runs to 15 residues. Germline V gene data show CDR1 as SGHTA and CDR2 as FQGNSA. The DNA of the CDR3 is TGTGCCAGCAGCTTCCAACAGGGGGCTAACGAAAAACTGTTTTTT. Residues: CASSFQQGANEKLFF.